These T cell receptor beta chains were read from a single sample in a study of blood T cell repertoires in COVID-19. This table comes from immunoSEQ multiplex PCR, and its TCRdb copy is limited to in-frame clones, with some not included. The sample carries roughly 250,000 clones, about 89% recorded once. Sequenced: peripheral blood. These receptor sequences come from a man under 40 with acute or convalescent COVID-19. Both conserved end residues are part of each CDR3. Fields, in order: V gene, clone size, J gene, D gene, CDR3 protein, CDR3 DNA. D genes are given only for firm matches. Rows may omit the clone size; those that give it use once, few, many or a size class.

TRBV7-9,-,TRBJ2-7,TRBD1,CASSFPGQGIYEQYF,TGTGCCAGCAGCTTCCCGGGACAGGGCATCTACGAGCAGTACTTC
TRBV6-5,once,TRBJ1-1,TRBD1,CASSPDRGRAEAFF,TGTGCCAGCAGTCCCGACAGGGGACGGGCTGAAGCTTTCTTT
TRBV3-1/TRBV3-2,-,TRBJ1-3,-,CASSQLFSGGNTIYF,TGTGCCAGCAGCCAATTGTTCTCCGGGGGAAACACCATATATTTT
TRBV24-1,-,TRBJ1-2,-,CATSDLHAGRNYGYTF,TGTGCCACCAGTGATTTGCATGCAGGCCGTAACTATGGCTACACCTTC
TRBV6-2/TRBV6-3,-,TRBJ1-2,-,CASSYASRVYGYTF,TGTGCCAGCAGTTACGCCAGCAGGGTCTATGGCTACACCTTC
TRBV9,few,TRBJ2-2,-,CASSVDVGPGTGELFF,TGTGCCAGCAGCGTAGACGTGGGGCCCGGGACCGGGGAGCTGTTTTTT
TRBV6-5,-,TRBJ2-1,TRBD2,CASRVTSGSSNEQFF,TGTGCCAGCAGGGTAACTAGCGGGAGTAGTAATGAGCAGTTCTTC
TRBV30,-,TRBJ1-1,TRBD1,CAWSSWDRRSEAFF,TGTGCCTGGAGTTCTTGGGACAGGCGATCTGAAGCTTTCTTT
TRBV28,-,TRBJ2-6,-,CASSGLASGANVLTF,TGTGCCAGCAGTGGATTAGCCTCTGGGGCCAACGTCCTGACTTTC
TRBV10-1,-,TRBJ2-6,-,CATGGLSGANVLTF,TGCGCCACAGGGGGACTCTCTGGGGCCAACGTCCTGACTTTC
TRBV10-2,-,TRBJ2-2,TRBD2,CASRWGGNTGELFF,TGCGCCAGCAGGTGGGGGGGGAACACCGGGGAGCTGTTTTTT
TRBV13,-,TRBJ1-6,TRBD1,CASSPDRGHNSPLHF,TGTGCCAGCAGCCCCGACAGGGGGCATAATTCACCCCTCCACTTT
TRBV30,-,TRBJ1-5,TRBD1,CACSPRGPQPQHF,TGTGCCTGTTCGCCTAGGGGGCCCCAGCCCCAGCATTTT
TRBV4-2,few,TRBJ1-5,-,CASSQVSPQNSNQPQHF,TGTGCCAGCAGCCAAGTGTCACCTCAGAATAGCAATCAGCCCCAGCATTTT
TRBV6-2/TRBV6-3,once,TRBJ1-4,-,CASSYGDRLEWEKLFF,TGTGCCAGCAGTTACGGCGATCGACTCGAATGGGAAAAACTGTTTTTT